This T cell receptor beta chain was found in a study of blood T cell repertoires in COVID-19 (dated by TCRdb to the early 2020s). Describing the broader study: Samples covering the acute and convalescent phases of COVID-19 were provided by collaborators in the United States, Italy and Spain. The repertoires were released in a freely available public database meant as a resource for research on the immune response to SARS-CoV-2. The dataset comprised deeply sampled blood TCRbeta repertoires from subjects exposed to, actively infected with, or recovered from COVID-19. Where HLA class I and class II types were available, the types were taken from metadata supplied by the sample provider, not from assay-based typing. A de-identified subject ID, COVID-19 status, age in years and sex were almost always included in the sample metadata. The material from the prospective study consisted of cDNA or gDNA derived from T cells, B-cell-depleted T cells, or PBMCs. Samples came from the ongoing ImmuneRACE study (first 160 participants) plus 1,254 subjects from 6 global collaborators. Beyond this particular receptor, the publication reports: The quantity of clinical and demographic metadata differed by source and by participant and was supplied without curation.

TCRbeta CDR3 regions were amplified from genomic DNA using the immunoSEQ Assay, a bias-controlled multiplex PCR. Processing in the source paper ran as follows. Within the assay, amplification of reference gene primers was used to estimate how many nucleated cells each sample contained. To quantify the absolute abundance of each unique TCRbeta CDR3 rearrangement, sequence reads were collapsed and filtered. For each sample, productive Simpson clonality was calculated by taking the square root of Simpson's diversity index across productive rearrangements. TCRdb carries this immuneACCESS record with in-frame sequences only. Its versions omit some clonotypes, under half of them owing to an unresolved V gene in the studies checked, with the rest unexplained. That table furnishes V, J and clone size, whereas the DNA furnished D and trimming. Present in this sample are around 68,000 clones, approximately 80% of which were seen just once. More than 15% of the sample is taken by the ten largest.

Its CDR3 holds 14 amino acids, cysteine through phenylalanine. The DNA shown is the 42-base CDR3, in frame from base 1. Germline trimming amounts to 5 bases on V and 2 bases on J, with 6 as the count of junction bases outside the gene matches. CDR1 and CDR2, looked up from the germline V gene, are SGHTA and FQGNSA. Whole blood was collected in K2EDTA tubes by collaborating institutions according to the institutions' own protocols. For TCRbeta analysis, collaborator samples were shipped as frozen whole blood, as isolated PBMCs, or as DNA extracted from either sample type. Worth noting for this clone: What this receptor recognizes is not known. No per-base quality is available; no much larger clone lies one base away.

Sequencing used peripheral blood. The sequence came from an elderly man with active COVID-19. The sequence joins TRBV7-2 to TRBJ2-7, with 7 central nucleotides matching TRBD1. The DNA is TGTGCCAGCAGCGCCCGGGACAGCGCCTACGAGCAGTACTTC. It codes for CASSARDSAYEQYF.